A single T cell receptor (beta chain) is shown here with its context. The data belong to a study of blood T cell repertoires in COVID-19. Study-level background: Donors in the United States, Italy and Spain gave samples during acute or convalescent COVID-19. Nucleic acid was either cDNA or gDNA, and it came from T cells, B-cell-depleted T cells, or PBMCs.

Generated by immunoSEQ multiplex PCR, the TCRdb table keeps only in-frame clones and is missing some. The sample yields approximately 290,000 clones, 87% seen once. V shed 3 bases, J shed 1 base, and the junction held 11 bases outside the gene matches. CDR3 length equals 17 residues. The V gene's germline CDR1 is SGHDN and CDR2 FVKESK. This rearrangement joins TRBV14 to TRBJ1-1, with 7 bases that match TRBD1. The sample was peripheral blood. The TCR was taken from a man aged 18 to 29 with active or convalescent COVID-19. The CDR3 nucleotides are TGTGCCAGCAGCCATACTATACCCGGGACAGCGAACACTGAAGCTTTCTTT. Its translation: CASSHTIPGTANTEAFF.